This T cell receptor (beta chain) was captured by sequencing in a study of T cell changes during pregnancy in multiple sclerosis. The germline V gene has CDR1 SGHTA and CDR2 FQGNSA. The ends were cut back, 1 base at V and 5 bases at J, with 8 bases in the middle. The CDR3 consists of 13 residues. Sequenced by immunoSEQ multiplex PCR; TCRdb stores in-frame clones only, minus some. The sample holds about 30,000 clones, about 93% seen once. This chain connects TRBV7-2 to TRBJ1-1; D ambiguous. The receptor was derived from a female donor with multiple sclerosis, enrolled in a pregnancy study. The source material was CD4+ T cells from peripheral blood mononuclear cells, sampled after pregnancy. The CDR3 region is CASSLGEGTEAFF. The CDR3 DNA is TGTGCCAGCAGCTTAGGAGAGGGAACTGAAGCTTTCTTT.